This TCR beta chain was documented in a study of blood T cells in healthy people across ages. Using a J-beta primer mix together with a sample-barcoded 5' primer, a second PCR was run for roughly 7 to 11 cycles. MiXCR, run by TCRdb on the 5' RACE reads, gives a single entry per CDR3 protein. The repertoire holds roughly 550,000 distinct CDR3 sequences, with around 24% as singletons. Germline lookup yields CDR1 LGHNA and CDR2 YSLEER. Trimming took 0 bases from V and 1 from J, leaving 10 bases between them. The CDR3 is 15 amino acids. This sample was also put to use in a study of T cells of mothers and their children. That paper states: Researchers report slightly higher, though non-significant, overlap in related mother-child pairs than in unrelated pairs.

J is TRBJ2-7 and V is TRBV4-3; D unclear. The source is a boy aged 5-17 years in good health. Sequencing was done on a sample of blood. This CDR3 reads CASSQDKGRSYEQYF. In DNA form, the CDR3 reads TGCGCCAGCAGCCAAGATAAGGGAAGGTCCTACGAGCAGTACTTC.